The 9 T cell receptor beta chains in this list originate from one sample, sequenced in a study of shared clonotypes between healthy human individuals. Measured with immunoSEQ multiplex PCR; TCRdb has only the in-frame clones, and not every one. The repertoire includes fewer than 2.5 million clones, approximately 94% of them detected once, and 0.36% sits in the top ten. The sequencing input was naive CD4+ T cells from PBMCs. Regarding subset: CD45RA+ positively selected. The receptors derive from a man aged 18-30 years in good health. Some clones in this sample may be carry-over from other donors' samples.

On this clone: Different DNA sequences within this sample yield the same CDR3. CDR3 sequence: CASSTRNTEAFF. The CDR3 nucleotides read TGTGCCAGCAGTACTAGGAACACTGAAGCTTTCTTT. The chain employs TRBV6-6 and TRBJ1-1; D ambiguous. V was trimmed by 5 bases and J by 1 base, leaving 5 bases between them. This CDR3 has 12 amino acids. Germline V gives CDR1 MNHNY, CDR2 SVGAGI (reference sequence).

This clone was detected only once. CDR3 in DNA: TGTGCCAGCAGGACCCCTACAGGGGAGATTGAAGCTTTCTTT. This gives the protein CASRTPTGEIEAFF. This chain links TRBV6-1 with TRBJ1-1, with 7 bases identical to TRBD1. Unmatched junction bases numbered 11, after V lost 6 bases and J lost 7 bases. The germline gives CDR1 MNHNS, CDR2 SASEGT. CDR3 length: 14 residues.

As concerns this clone: This sample includes further DNA sequences coding for the same CDR3. The V and J genes are TRBV28 and TRBJ1-2, with D possibly TRBD1 on 5 matching bases. The CDR3 covers 13 residues. The germline V gene encodes CDR1 MDHEN and CDR2 SYDVKM. Deletions cut 3 bases from V and 4 bases from J, with 9 bases between. CDR3 nucleotides: TGTGCCAGCAGTTTGACGGGACTCTATGGCTACACCTTC. Amino acids: CASSLTGLYGYTF.

This chain connects TRBV15 to TRBJ1-1; D may be TRBD1 (5 bases). Germline CDR1 LNHNV, CDR2 YYDKDF (reference sequence). V shed 3 bases and J shed 0 bases, with 17 bases lying between them. This CDR3 region has 17 residues. The CDR3 loop is CATSRGVSAILNTEAFF. The CDR3, as DNA: TGTGCCACCAGCAGGGGGGTTTCGGCGATTCTGAACACTGAAGCTTTCTTT.

The chain employs TRBV21-1 and TRBJ2-1; TRBD2, the table's D call, was not compared with the DNA. TRBV21-1 is listed as a pseudogene. CDR3 length: 17 residues. The CDR3: CAAMHETSEFSYNEQFF. The CDR3, as DNA: TGTGCCGCCATGCATGAGACGAGCGAATTTTCCTACAATGAGCAGTTCTTC.

V gene TRBV27 combines with J gene TRBJ2-1; D gene unclear. Trimming removed 2 bases at V and 4 bases at J, with 3 bases between. Germline V gene lookup returns CDR1 MNHEY and CDR2 SMNVEV (reference sequence). The CDR3 is 12 residues long. CDR3 in DNA: TGTGCCAGCAGTTTAGGGTACAATGAGCAGTTCTTC. It encodes CASSLGYNEQFF.

For this clone: This same CDR3 is encoded by further DNA sequences in the sample. This rearrangement joins TRBV11-2 to TRBJ2-7, with unresolved D. Trimming stripped 1 base from V and 4 bases from J, with 8 bases between. The CDR3 is made up of 13 amino acids. Per germline, CDR1 SGHAT and CDR2 FQNNGV. CDR3 sequence reads: CASSLGGGYEQYF. CDR3 nucleotides: TGTGCCAGCAGCTTAGGAGGCGGTTACGAGCAGTACTTC.

The CDR3 protein is CASSPQGLRNGELFF. Written as DNA, the CDR3 is TGTGCCAGCAGCCCACAAGGACTAAGGAACGGGGAGCTGTTTTTT. The chain combines TRBV7-6 with TRBJ2-2; D perhaps matches TRBD2 (6 bases). V was shortened by 5 bases and J by 7 bases, with 17 bases between the two germline ends. In germline, CDR1 is SGHVS, CDR2 FNYEAQ. CDR3 length equals 15 residues.

The rearrangement links TRBV6-5 to TRBJ2-1; no definite D call. Germline CDR1 MNHEY, CDR2 SVGAGI. Trimming removed 2 bases at V and 8 bases at J, with 1 base between. The CDR3 is 10 amino acids. CDR3 sequence: CASSYDEQFF. Written as DNA, the CDR3 is TGTGCCAGCAGTTACGATGAGCAGTTCTTC.